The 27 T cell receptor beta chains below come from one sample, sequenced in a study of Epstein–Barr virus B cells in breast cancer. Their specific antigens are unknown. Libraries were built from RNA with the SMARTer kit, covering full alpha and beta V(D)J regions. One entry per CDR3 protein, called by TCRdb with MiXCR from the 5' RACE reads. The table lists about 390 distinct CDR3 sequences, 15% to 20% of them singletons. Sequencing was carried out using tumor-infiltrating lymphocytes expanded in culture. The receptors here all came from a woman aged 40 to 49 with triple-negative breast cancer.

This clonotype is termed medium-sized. DNA for the CDR3: TGTGCCAGCAGCCTATCGGGCCCGGGATCCAATACTTACAATGAGCAGTTCTTC. Protein: CASSLSGPGSNTYNEQFF. V gene TRBV9 combines with J gene TRBJ2-1, with a tentative D call TRBD2 (5 bases). Per the germline V gene, CDR1 is SGDLS and CDR2 is YYNGEE. Trimming left V 4 bases short and J 4 bases short, with 24 bases between. The CDR3 covers 18 residues.

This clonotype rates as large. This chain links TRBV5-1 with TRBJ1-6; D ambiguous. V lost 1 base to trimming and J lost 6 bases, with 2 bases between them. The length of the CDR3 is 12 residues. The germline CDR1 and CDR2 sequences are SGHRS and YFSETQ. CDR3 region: CASSLPNSPLHF. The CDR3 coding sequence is TGCGCCAGCAGCTTGCCTAATTCACCCCTCCACTTT.

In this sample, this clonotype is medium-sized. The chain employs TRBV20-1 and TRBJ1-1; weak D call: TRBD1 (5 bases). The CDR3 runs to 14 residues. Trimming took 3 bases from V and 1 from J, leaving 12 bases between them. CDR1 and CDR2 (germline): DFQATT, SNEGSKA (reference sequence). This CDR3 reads CSASQGNANTEAFF. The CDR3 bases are TGCAGTGCTAGTCAGGGTAATGCGAACACTGAAGCTTTCTTT.

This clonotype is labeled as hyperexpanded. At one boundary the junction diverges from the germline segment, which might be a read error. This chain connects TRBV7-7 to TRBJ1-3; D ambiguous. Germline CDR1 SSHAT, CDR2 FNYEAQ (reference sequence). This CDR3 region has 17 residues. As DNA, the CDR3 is TGTGCTAGCAGCCCCCTCCCTAGTCCCGGCTCTGGAAACACCATATATTTT. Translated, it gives CASSPLPSPGSGNTIYF.

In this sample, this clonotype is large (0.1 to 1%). The CDR3, as DNA: TGTGCCAGCAGCCAAGGACAGGGGGCGGGGAACACTGAAGCTTTCTTT. Translation: CASSQGQGAGNTEAFF. The chain links TRBV11-3 to TRBJ1-1, with TRBD1 matching over 11 bases. CDR1 is SGHNT and CDR2 is YENEEA in the germline V gene. The CDR3 is 16 residues long. The junction had 6 bases not matched to a gene; V was cut back by 5 bases and J by 1 base.

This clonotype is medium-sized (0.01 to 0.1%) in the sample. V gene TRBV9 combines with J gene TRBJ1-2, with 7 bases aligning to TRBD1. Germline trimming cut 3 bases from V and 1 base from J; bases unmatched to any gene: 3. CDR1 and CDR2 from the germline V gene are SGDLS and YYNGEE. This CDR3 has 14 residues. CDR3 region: CASSGQGLNYGYTF. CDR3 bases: TGTGCCAGCAGCGGACAGGGACTTAACTATGGCTACACCTTC.

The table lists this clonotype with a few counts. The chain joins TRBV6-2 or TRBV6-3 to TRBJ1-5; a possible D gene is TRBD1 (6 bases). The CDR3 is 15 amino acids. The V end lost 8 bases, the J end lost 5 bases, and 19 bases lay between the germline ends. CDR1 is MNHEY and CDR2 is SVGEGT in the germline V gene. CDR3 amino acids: CASHLGAGADQPQHF. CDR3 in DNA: TGTGCCAGCCACCTTGGGGCAGGGGCGGATCAGCCCCAGCATTTT.

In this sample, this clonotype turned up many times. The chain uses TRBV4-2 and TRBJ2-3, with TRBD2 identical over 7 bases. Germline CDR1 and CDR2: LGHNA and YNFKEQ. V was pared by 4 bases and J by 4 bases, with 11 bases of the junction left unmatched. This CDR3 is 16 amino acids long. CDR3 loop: CASSPKSASGADTQYF. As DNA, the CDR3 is TGTGCCAGCAGCCCAAAGTCGGCTAGCGGAGCAGATACGCAGTATTTT.

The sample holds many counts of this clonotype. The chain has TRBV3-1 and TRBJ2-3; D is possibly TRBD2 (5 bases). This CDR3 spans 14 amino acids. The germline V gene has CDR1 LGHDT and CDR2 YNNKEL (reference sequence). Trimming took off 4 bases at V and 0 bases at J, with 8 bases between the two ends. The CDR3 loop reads CASSPGISTDTQYF. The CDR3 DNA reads TGTGCCAGCAGCCCGGGAATTAGCACAGATACGCAGTATTTT.

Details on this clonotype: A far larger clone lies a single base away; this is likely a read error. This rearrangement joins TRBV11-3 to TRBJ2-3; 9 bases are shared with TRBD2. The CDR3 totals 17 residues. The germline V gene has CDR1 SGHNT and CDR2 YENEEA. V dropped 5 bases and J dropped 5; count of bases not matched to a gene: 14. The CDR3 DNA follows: TGTGCCAGCAGCCCTCGGGCCTATAGCGGGGGAAGAGATACGCAGTATTTT. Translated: CASSPRAYSGGRDTQYF.

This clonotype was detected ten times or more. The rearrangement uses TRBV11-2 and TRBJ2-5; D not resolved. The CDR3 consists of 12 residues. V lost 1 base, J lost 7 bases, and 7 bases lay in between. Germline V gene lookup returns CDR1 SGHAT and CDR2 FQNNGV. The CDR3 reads CASSLGAGTQYF. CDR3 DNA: TGTGCCAGCAGCTTAGGTGCAGGGACCCAGTACTTC.

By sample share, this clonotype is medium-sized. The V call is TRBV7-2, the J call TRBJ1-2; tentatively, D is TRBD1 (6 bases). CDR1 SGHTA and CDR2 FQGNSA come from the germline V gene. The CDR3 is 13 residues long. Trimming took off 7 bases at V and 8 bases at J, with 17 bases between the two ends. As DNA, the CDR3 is TGTGCCAGCAAAAGGGGGGGGAGCGAGGGCTACACCTTC. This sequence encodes CASKRGGSEGYTF.

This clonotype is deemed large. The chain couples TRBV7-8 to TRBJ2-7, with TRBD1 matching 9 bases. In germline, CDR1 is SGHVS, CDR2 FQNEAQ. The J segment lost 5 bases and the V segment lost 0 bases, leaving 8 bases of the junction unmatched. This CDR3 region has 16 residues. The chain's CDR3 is CASSLAGGQGTDEQYF. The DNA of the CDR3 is TGTGCCAGCAGCTTAGCTGGGGGACAGGGTACCGACGAGCAGTACTTC.

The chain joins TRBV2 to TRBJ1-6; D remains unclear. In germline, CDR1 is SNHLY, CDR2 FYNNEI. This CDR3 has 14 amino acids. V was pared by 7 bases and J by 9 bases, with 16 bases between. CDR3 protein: CASILGSASSPLHF. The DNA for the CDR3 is TGTGCCAGCATTCTGGGATCTGCATCTTCACCCCTCCACTTT.

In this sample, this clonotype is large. The CDR3 loop is CASSRGTGGETQYF. CDR3 sequence (DNA): TGTGCCAGCAGCCGTGGGACGGGGGGAGAGACCCAGTACTTC. The chain employs TRBV3-1 and TRBJ2-5, with 7 positions matching TRBD2. Losses at the gene ends were 4 bases for V and 4 bases for J; bases not matched to a gene: 6. CDR3 length: 14 residues. Germline CDR1 is LGHDT and CDR2 is YNNKEL (reference sequence).

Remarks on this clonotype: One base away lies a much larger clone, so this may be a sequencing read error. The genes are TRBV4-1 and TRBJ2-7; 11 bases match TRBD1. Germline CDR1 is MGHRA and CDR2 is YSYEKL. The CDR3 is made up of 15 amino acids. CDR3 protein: CASRQGTGGSYEQYF. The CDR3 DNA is TGCGCCAGCCGCCAAGGGACAGGGGGGTCATACGAGCAGTACTTC.

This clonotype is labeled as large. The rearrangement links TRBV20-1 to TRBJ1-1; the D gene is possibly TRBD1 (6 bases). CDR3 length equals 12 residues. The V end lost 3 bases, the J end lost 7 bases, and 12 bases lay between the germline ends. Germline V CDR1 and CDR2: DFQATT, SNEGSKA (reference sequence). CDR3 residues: CSASTGIGEAFF. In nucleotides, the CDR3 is TGCAGTGCTAGTACAGGGATTGGTGAAGCTTTCTTT.

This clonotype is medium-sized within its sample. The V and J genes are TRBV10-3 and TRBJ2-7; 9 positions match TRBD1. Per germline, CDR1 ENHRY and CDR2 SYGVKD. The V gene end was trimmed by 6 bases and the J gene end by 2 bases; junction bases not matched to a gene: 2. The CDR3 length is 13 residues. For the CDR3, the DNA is TGTGCCATCAGCAGACAGGGGGCCTACGAGCAGTACTTC. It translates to CAISRQGAYEQYF.

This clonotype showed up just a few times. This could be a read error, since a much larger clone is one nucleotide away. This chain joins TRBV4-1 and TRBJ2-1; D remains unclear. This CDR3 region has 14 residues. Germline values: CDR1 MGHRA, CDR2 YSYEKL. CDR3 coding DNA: TGCGCCAACAGCCAAGACCGTCTAGGCAATGAGCAGTTCTTC. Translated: CANSQDRLGNEQFF.

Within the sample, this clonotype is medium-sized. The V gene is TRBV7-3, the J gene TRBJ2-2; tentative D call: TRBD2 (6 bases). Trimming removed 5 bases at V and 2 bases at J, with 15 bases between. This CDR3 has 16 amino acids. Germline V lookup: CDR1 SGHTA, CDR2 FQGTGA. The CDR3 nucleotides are TGTGCCAGCAGCCCCGTCCCTAGCGCTAACACCGGGGAGCTGTTTTTT. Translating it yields CASSPVPSANTGELFF.

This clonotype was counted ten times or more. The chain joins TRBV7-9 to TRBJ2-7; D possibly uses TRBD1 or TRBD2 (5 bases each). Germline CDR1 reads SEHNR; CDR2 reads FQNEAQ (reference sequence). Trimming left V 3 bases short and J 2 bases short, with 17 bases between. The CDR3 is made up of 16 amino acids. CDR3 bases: TGTGCCAGCAGCTTTTATAGGGACCGGGCCCCCTACGAGCAGTACTTC. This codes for CASSFYRDRAPYEQYF.

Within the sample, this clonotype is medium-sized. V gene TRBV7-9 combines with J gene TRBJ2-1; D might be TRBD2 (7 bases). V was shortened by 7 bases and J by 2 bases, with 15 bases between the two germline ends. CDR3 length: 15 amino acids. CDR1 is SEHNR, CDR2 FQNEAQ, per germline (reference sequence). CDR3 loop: CASTTTGGAYNEQFF. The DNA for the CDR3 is TGTGCCAGCACCACAACGGGGGGCGCCTACAATGAGCAGTTCTTC.

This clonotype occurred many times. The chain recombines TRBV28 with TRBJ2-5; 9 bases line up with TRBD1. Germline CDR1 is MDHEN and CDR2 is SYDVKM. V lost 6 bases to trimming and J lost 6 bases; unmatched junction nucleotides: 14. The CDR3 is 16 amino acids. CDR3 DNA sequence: TGTGCCAGCAGGCGTGGGTGGGGACAGGGACAAAAGACCCAGTACTTC. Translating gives CASRRGWGQGQKTQYF.

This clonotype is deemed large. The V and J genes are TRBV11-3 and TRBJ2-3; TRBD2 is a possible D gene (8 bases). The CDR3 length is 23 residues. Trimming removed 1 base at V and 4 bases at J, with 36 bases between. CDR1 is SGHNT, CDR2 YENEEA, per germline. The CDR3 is CASSLVFPGQDAQERERSDTQYF. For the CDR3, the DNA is TGTGCCAGCAGCTTAGTTTTCCCCGGACAGGATGCGCAAGAGCGGGAGAGGTCAGATACGCAGTATTTT.

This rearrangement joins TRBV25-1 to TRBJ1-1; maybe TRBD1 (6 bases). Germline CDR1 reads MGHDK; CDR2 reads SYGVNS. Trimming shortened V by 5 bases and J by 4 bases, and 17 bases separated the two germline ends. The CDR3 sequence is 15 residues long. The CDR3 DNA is TGTGCCAGCAGTACATACACGGTGGGGGCCACTGAAGCTTTCTTT. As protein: CASSTYTVGATEAFF.

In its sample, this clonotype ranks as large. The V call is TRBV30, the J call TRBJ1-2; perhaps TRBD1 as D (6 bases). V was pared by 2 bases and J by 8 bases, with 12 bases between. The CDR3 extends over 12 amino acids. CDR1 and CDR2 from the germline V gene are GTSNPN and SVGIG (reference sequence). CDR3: CAWSPRGYGYTF. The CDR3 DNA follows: TGTGCCTGGAGTCCCAGGGGTTACGGCTACACCTTC. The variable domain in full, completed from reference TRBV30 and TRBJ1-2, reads SQTIHQWPATLVQPVGSPLSLECTVEGTSNPNLYWYRQAAGRGLQLLFYSVGIGQISSEVPQNLSASRPQDRQFILSSKKLLLSDSGFYLCAWSPRGYGYTFGSGTRLTVV.

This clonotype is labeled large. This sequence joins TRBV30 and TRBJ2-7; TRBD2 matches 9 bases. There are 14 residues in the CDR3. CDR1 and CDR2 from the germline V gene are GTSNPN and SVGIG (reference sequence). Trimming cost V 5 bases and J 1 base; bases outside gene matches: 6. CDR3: CAWGLAGSSYEQYF. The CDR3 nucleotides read TGTGCCTGGGGCCTAGCGGGGTCATCCTACGAGCAGTACTTC.